Following are 17 T cell receptor beta chains from one sample sequenced in a study of T cell responses to AZD1222 COVID-19 vaccine. Method: immunoSEQ multiplex PCR; TCRdb's copy keeps in-frame clones and lacks some. This sample carries about 150,000 clones, approximately 88% of them seen once, and the ten largest clones take roughly 2%. Sequences were derived from peripheral blood, sampled on day 0 of AZD1222 vaccination. These receptors originate from an adult in good health.

This clone was picked up a small number of times. The junction and the germline gene differ at one end; a read error may be behind it. Written as DNA, the CDR3 is TGTGCTAGCAGCTTAGCAGGACTAGCGGCGAACACCGGGGAGCTGTTTTTT. This gives the protein CASSLAGLAANTGELFF. This chain links TRBV7-7 with TRBJ2-2, with 10 bases lining up with TRBD2. The germline CDR1 and CDR2 sequences are SSHAT and FNYEAQ (reference sequence). This CDR3 region has 17 residues.

The chain uses TRBV3-1 (or the pseudogene TRBV3-2) and TRBJ1-4; 7 positions match TRBD1. The CDR3 sequence is 13 residues long. J was trimmed by 7 bases and V by 4 bases; bases with no gene match: 3. CDR1 is LGHDT and CDR2 is YNNKEL in the germline V gene (reference sequence). The CDR3 DNA reads as TGTGCCAGCAGCCTTAACAGGGGTGAAAAACTGTTTTTT. Amino acid sequence: CASSLNRGEKLFF.

J is TRBJ1-6 and V is TRBV3-1 (or the pseudogene TRBV3-2); D uncertain. Germline values: CDR1 LGHDT, CDR2 YNNKEL (reference sequence). The CDR3 runs 13 residues. Between the trimmed V and J ends, which lost 4 bases and 6 bases, there was a span of 7 bases. In nucleotides, the CDR3 is TGTGCCAGCAGCCGTCACAGTAATTCACCCCTCCACTTT. It yields the protein CASSRHSNSPLHF.

J is TRBJ1-1 and V is TRBV10-3; no clear D. The germline gives CDR1 ENHRY, CDR2 SYGVKD. The CDR3 has 14 residues. The V and J ends lost 10 bases and 0 bases respectively, with 15 bases between them. The DNA for the CDR3 is TGTGCCACCCTTCGATTAGGCATGAACACTGAAGCTTTCTTT. This translates into CATLRLGMNTEAFF.

This chain joins TRBV6-2 or TRBV6-3 and TRBJ2-7, with a possible D match to TRBD2 (5 bases). The germline gives CDR1 MNHEY, CDR2 SVGEGT. The CDR3 extends over 16 amino acids. V lost 2 bases and J lost 0, with 14 bases in between. CDR3 region: CASSYHLLVPSYEQYF. The CDR3 nucleotides are TGTGCCAGCAGTTACCACCTACTAGTCCCCTCCTACGAGCAGTACTTC.

The chain has TRBV2 and TRBJ2-7; TRBD2 matches at 7 bases. This CDR3 comprises 13 residues. From germline, CDR1 is SNHLY and CDR2 FYNNEI. The ends lost 8 bases at V and 5 bases at J; junction bases unmatched: 9. The CDR3 protein is CASSYWGGHEQYF. CDR3 nucleotide sequence: TGTGCCAGCTCTTACTGGGGGGGACACGAGCAGTACTTC.

This sequence joins TRBV12-2 and TRBJ2-7. TRBV12-2 is a pseudogene segment. CDR3 length equals 10 residues. CDR3 DNA: TGTGCAAGTGACCTCTACGAGCAGTACTTC. Protein product: CASDLYEQYF.

The chain uses TRBV5-6 and TRBJ2-7; the match to TRBD2 covers 12 bases. Germline CDR1 reads SGHDT; CDR2 reads YYEEEE. The CDR3 totals 15 residues. The V and J ends lost 4 bases and 5 bases, in that order; junction bases with no gene match: 7. The chain's CDR3 is CASSALLAGGNEQYF. Written as DNA, the CDR3 is TGTGCCAGCAGCGCCCTCCTAGCGGGAGGGAACGAGCAGTACTTC.

The chain combines TRBV7-9 with TRBJ2-1; maybe TRBD2 (6 bases). The germline V and J ends were trimmed by 10 bases and 8 bases, with 15 bases remaining between them. The CDR3 contains 12 residues. The V gene's germline CDR1 is SEHNR and CDR2 FQNEAQ (reference sequence). CDR3: CATRIWGDEQFF. DNA of the CDR3: TGTGCCACCCGAATATGGGGGGATGAGCAGTTCTTC.

The chain couples TRBV5-1 to TRBJ1-2, with D maybe TRBD1 (6 bases). The CDR3 consists of 12 residues. The germline V and J ends were trimmed by 2 bases and 6 bases, with 8 bases remaining between them. Germline CDR1 and CDR2: SGHRS and YFSETQ. This chain's CDR3 is CASSFGGHGYTF. CDR3 nucleotides: TGCGCCAGCAGCTTCGGGGGCCATGGCTACACCTTC.

The chain employs TRBV4-3 and TRBJ2-1; 8 nucleotides align to TRBD2. V lost 0 bases to trimming and J lost 8 bases; unmatched junction nucleotides: 6. This CDR3 has 15 residues. Germline CDR1 LGHNA, CDR2 YSLEER. The CDR3 sequence: CASSQESGRFYEQFF. The DNA of the CDR3 is TGCGCCAGCAGCCAAGAAAGCGGGAGATTCTATGAGCAGTTCTTC.

V and J are TRBV20-1 and TRBJ1-1; the D is unclear. The CDR3 is made up of 11 amino acids. The V and J ends lost 3 bases and 5 bases respectively, with 7 bases between them. Germline-derived CDR1 and CDR2 are DFQATT and SNEGSKA (reference sequence). Here the CDR3 reads CSASSGTEAFF. As DNA, the CDR3 is TGCAGTGCTAGTTCAGGTACTGAAGCTTTCTTT.

In DNA form, the CDR3 reads TGCGCCAGCAGCTTGGGAGCGGGAGGTAACACCGGGGAGCTGTTTTTT. Translation gives CASSLGAGGNTGELFF. The chain joins TRBV5-1 to TRBJ2-2; 9 bases are shared with TRBD2. V shed 0 bases, J shed 2 bases, and the junction held 2 bases outside the gene matches. The CDR3 extends over 16 amino acids. The germline CDR1 and CDR2 sequences are SGHRS and YFSETQ. Full variable domain (rest looked up from reference TRBV5-1 and TRBJ2-2): KAGVTQTPRYLIKTRGQQVTLSCSPISGHRSVSWYQQTPGQGLQFLFEYFSETQRNKGNFPGRFSGRQFSNSRSEMNVSTLELGDSALYLCASSLGAGGNTGELFFGEGSRLTVL.

The chain combines TRBV6-1 with TRBJ2-1; D is possibly TRBD1 (5 bases). Germline V CDR1 and CDR2: MNHNS, SASEGT. Trimming pared 0 bases from V and 0 bases from J, leaving 12 bases between. This CDR3 has 17 residues. The CDR3 spells CASSEATGGSSYNEQFF. The DNA for the CDR3 is TGTGCCAGCAGTGAAGCAACAGGCGGTAGCTCCTACAATGAGCAGTTCTTC.

This clone was picked up one time. V and J are TRBV5-6 and TRBJ2-7, with TRBD1 matching 7 bases. In germline, CDR1 is SGHDT, CDR2 YYEEEE. The trim removed 0 bases at V and 6 bases at J, leaving 9 bases unmatched. This CDR3 comprises 15 residues. CDR3 DNA sequence: TGTGCCAGCAGCTTGGCAGCCAGGGGGTCTAGCGAGCAGTACTTC. Translating gives CASSLAARGSSEQYF.

J is TRBJ2-1 and V is TRBV28, with 15 bases matching TRBD2. Germline CDR1 reads MDHEN; CDR2 reads SYDVKM. This CDR3 is 17 amino acids long. Trimming cost V 2 bases and J 6 bases; bases outside gene matches: 5. DNA for the CDR3: TGTGCCAGCAGTTTAGCGTGGACTAGCGGGAGGGGCAATGAGCAGTTCTTC. Its translation is CASSLAWTSGRGNEQFF.

V is TRBV2 and J is TRBJ2-7; no firm D call. The CDR3 contains 12 residues. Germline V gene data show CDR1 as SNHLY and CDR2 as FYNNEI. Trimming removed 3 bases from V and 6 bases from J, with 9 bases in between. Written as DNA, the CDR3 is TGTGCCAGCAGTGACGACTTTCGCGAGCAGTACTTC. Protein product: CASSDDFREQYF.